The 25 T cell receptor beta chains reported below all come from one sample, sequenced in a study of cytotoxic CD8 clonotypes in ibrutinib-treated CLL. Some clones are missing from TCRdb's copy, which holds only in-frame ones; the method was immunoSEQ multiplex PCR. The data show tens of thousands of clones, about 70% seen once. The sequences come from PBMCs, collected after 12 months of ibrutinib treatment. Every receptor here comes from a human donor with chronic lymphocytic leukemia.

The genes are TRBV30 and TRBJ2-2; the D gene is possibly TRBD1 (6 bases). The V and J ends lost 3 bases and 6 bases respectively, with 11 bases between them. There are 13 residues in the CDR3. Germline assignment: CDR1 GTSNPN and CDR2 SVGIG (reference sequence). DNA of the CDR3: TGTGCCTGGAGCTATGGACAGTCCGGGGAGCTGTTTTTT. Protein sequence: CAWSYGQSGELFF.

The chain joins TRBV29-1 to TRBJ2-1; either TRBD1 or TRBD2 may supply D (6 bases each). Per germline, CDR1 SQVTM and CDR2 ANQGSEA. V lost 4 bases to trimming and J lost 1 base, with 11 bases between them. CDR3 length equals 14 residues. This chain's CDR3 is CSVVGGRSYNEQFF. The CDR3 region has the DNA TGCAGCGTTGTAGGGGGGAGGTCCTACAATGAGCAGTTCTTC.

The V and J genes are TRBV30 and TRBJ2-1, with a weak D call TRBD1 (6 bases). V lost 1 base and J 3 bases, leaving 10 bases between the germline ends. CDR3 length equals 14 residues. CDR1 is GTSNPN and CDR2 is SVGIG in the germline V gene (reference sequence). This CDR3 reads CAWSGRQDYNEQFF. CDR3 bases: TGTGCCTGGAGTGGGAGACAGGACTACAATGAGCAGTTCTTC. The whole variable domain, filled in from reference TRBV30 and TRBJ2-1, reads SQTIHQWPATLVQPVGSPLSLECTVEGTSNPNLYWYRQAAGRGLQLLFYSVGIGQISSEVPQNLSASRPQDRQFILSSKKLLLSDSGFYLCAWSGRQDYNEQFFGPGTRLTVL.

The chain uses TRBV20-1 and TRBJ2-7; 7 bases agree with TRBD1. CDR3 length: 11 residues. Trimming removed 4 bases from V and 6 bases from J; junction bases left unmatched: 3. CDR1 and CDR2 (germline): DFQATT, SNEGSKA (reference sequence). CDR3 region: CSAIQGVEQYF. CDR3 DNA: TGCAGTGCTATCCAGGGGGTCGAGCAGTACTTC.

V is TRBV4-3 and J is TRBJ1-2; no reliable D call. V shed 0 bases and J shed 4 bases, with 9 bases lying between them. Looked up from germline, CDR1 is LGHNA and CDR2 is YSLEER. This CDR3 is 14 amino acids long. The CDR3 sequence is CASSQDFGSYGYTF. DNA of the CDR3: TGCGCCAGCAGCCAAGATTTCGGCAGCTATGGCTACACCTTC.

The chain has TRBV7-3 and TRBJ2-3; 10 positions agree with TRBD2. Looked up from germline, CDR1 is SGHTA and CDR2 is FQGTGA. This CDR3 spans 15 amino acids. Unmatched junction bases numbered 3, after V lost 4 bases and J lost 2 bases. CDR3 protein: CASSSSGRHTDTQYF. The CDR3 nucleotides read TGTGCCAGCAGCTCTAGCGGGAGACACACAGATACGCAGTATTTT. Variable domain in full (rest from reference TRBV7-3 and TRBJ2-3): GAGVSQTPSNKVTEKGKYVELRCDPISGHTALYWYRQSLGQGPEFLIYFQGTGAADDSGLPNDRFFAVRPEGSVSTLKIQRTERGDSAVYLCASSSSGRHTDTQYFGPGTRLTVL.

CDR3 in amino acids: CASSPGVGDTGELFF. CDR3 coding DNA: TGTGCCAGCAGCCCAGGGGTGGGGGACACCGGGGAGCTGTTTTTT. The chain is built from TRBV4-2 and TRBJ2-2; a possible D gene is TRBD1 (6 bases). V gave up 4 bases and J gave up 3 bases, with 12 bases separating them. The CDR3 is made up of 15 amino acids. The V gene's germline CDR1 is LGHNA and CDR2 YNFKEQ.

The CDR3 DNA reads TGCGCCAGCAGCGCAAACCAACTAGCGGGAGTAGCTGGGGAGCTGTTTTTT. Its protein is CASSANQLAGVAGELFF. V usage is TRBV5-1 and J usage is TRBJ2-2; 11 nucleotides agree with TRBD2. The germline gives CDR1 SGHRS, CDR2 YFSETQ. The CDR3 sequence is 17 residues long. V lost 4 bases and J lost 8; bases outside the gene matches: 13.

The chain combines TRBV28 with TRBJ2-2, with 8 bases that match TRBD1. Germline assignment: CDR1 MDHEN and CDR2 SYDVKM. V was clipped by 6 bases and J by 6 bases; unmatched bases: 6. The CDR3 is 14 residues long. CDR3 nucleotide sequence: TGTGCCAGCAGAAGGACAGGGACATCCGGGGAGCTGTTTTTT. Protein: CASRRTGTSGELFF.

The sample holds a few counts of this clone. The chain couples TRBV4-1 to TRBJ1-1, with a possible D match to TRBD1 (6 bases). V was trimmed by 4 bases and J by 0 bases, leaving 15 bases between them. CDR3 length: 16 residues. The germline CDR1 and CDR2 sequences are MGHRA and YSYEKL. The CDR3 protein is CASSLEVRGMNTEAFF. CDR3 DNA: TGCGCCAGCAGCCTAGAGGTGAGGGGGATGAACACTGAAGCTTTCTTT.

This chain links TRBV5-1 with TRBJ2-5, with 11 bases fitting TRBD1. CDR1 is SGHRS, CDR2 YFSETQ, per germline. There are 15 residues in the CDR3. J lost 5 bases, V lost 2 bases, and 5 bases had no gene match. CDR3 sequence reads: CASSFGQGAGETQYF. In DNA form, the CDR3 reads TGCGCCAGCAGCTTTGGACAGGGGGCTGGGGAGACCCAGTACTTC.

The V call is TRBV5-8, the J call TRBJ2-4; the match to TRBD1 covers 8 bases. With V trimmed by 0 bases and J by 4 bases, 0 bases remained unmatched. CDR1 and CDR2 from the germline V gene are SGHTS and YDEGEE. This CDR3 comprises 14 residues. DNA for the CDR3: TGTGCCAGCAGCTTGGGGACAGGGAAAAACATTCAGTACTTC. Protein: CASSLGTGKNIQYF.

The V and J genes are TRBV10-3 and TRBJ1-1; 9 bases match TRBD1. The CDR3 spans 13 residues. J lost 10 bases, V lost 2 bases, and 5 bases had no gene match. The germline V gene has CDR1 ENHRY and CDR2 SYGVKD. The CDR3: CAISEGQGNRAFF. The CDR3 bases are TGTGCCATCAGTGAGGGACAGGGGAACAGAGCTTTCTTT.

The V and J genes are TRBV5-6 and TRBJ2-7; D is unresolved. The CDR3 runs 16 residues. V was shortened by 0 bases and J by 1 base, with 14 bases between the two germline ends. Looked up from germline, CDR1 is SGHDT and CDR2 is YYEEEE. CDR3 nucleotides: TGTGCCAGCAGCTTGGGGGCCGGAGTCCTTTCCTACGAGCAGTACTTC. This codes for CASSLGAGVLSYEQYF.

V gene TRBV5-1 combines with J gene TRBJ2-1; maybe TRBD2 (5 bases). Trimming took off 4 bases at V and 6 bases at J, with 20 bases between the two ends. CDR3 length: 16 residues. Germline loops: CDR1 SGHRS, CDR2 YFSETQ. This CDR3 is CASSQSAGLLSNEQFF. As DNA, the CDR3 is TGCGCCAGCAGCCAAAGTGCGGGTCTTCTATCCAATGAGCAGTTCTTC. The full variable domain, rest sourced from reference TRBV5-1 and TRBJ2-1, is KAGVTQTPRYLIKTRGQQVTLSCSPISGHRSVSWYQQTPGQGLQFLFEYFSETQRNKGNFPGRFSGRQFSNSRSEMNVSTLELGDSALYLCASSQSAGLLSNEQFFGPGTRLTVL.

Only one count was recorded for this clone. The CDR3 is CASTTGYEQYF. CDR3 in DNA: TGTGCCAGCACTACGGGGTACGAGCAGTACTTC. The gene calls are TRBV6-5 and TRBJ2-7; possible D gene TRBD2, 5 bases. CDR3 length: 11 amino acids. Germline V CDR1 and CDR2: MNHEY, SVGAGI. V gave up 7 bases and J gave up 4 bases, with 8 bases separating them.

This clone has more than one count but fewer than ten. In the same sample, other DNA sequences code for this CDR3. The chain is built from TRBV28 and TRBJ2-1; D remains ambiguous. Trimming pared 4 bases from V and 0 bases from J, leaving 10 bases between. Germline V CDR1 and CDR2: MDHEN, SYDVKM. The CDR3 has 15 amino acids. This CDR3 is CASSSPASSYNEQFF. DNA of the CDR3: TGTGCCAGCAGTTCCCCAGCGAGCTCCTACAATGAGCAGTTCTTC.

CDR3 sequence: CTSRGTSGKYQETQYF. CDR3 in DNA: TGCACCAGCAGAGGGACTAGCGGGAAGTACCAAGAGACCCAGTACTTC. This chain links TRBV1 with TRBJ2-5; the table's D call, TRBD2, was not checked against the DNA. TRBV1 is reported as a pseudogene. The CDR3 consists of 16 residues.

The chain joins TRBV19 to TRBJ1-4; D unclear. The CDR3 is made up of 15 amino acids. The V gene lost 3 bases and the J gene lost 4 bases, with 12 bases spanning the gap. Germline V CDR1 and CDR2: LNHDA, SQIVND (reference sequence). The CDR3 loop reads CASSIGPAGNEKLFF. CDR3 DNA sequence: TGTGCCAGTAGTATTGGTCCGGCCGGTAATGAAAAACTGTTTTTT. Supplemented by reference TRBV19 and TRBJ1-4, the full variable domain reads DGGITQSPKYLFRKEGQNVTLSCEQNLNHDAMYWYRQDPGQGLRLIYYSQIVNDFQKGDIAEGYSVSREKKESFPLTVTSAQKNPTAFYLCASSIGPAGNEKLFFGSGTQLSVL.

The gene calls are TRBV4-1 and TRBJ1-2; D is uncertain. The germline gives CDR1 MGHRA, CDR2 YSYEKL. The CDR3 length is 15 residues. The germline V and J ends were trimmed by 0 bases and 4 bases, with 12 bases remaining between them. The CDR3, as DNA: TGCGCCAGCAGCCAAGATCATTTTGGAGTCTATGGCTACACCTTC. Amino acid sequence: CASSQDHFGVYGYTF.

The chain couples TRBV6-5 to TRBJ1-4; 8 bases align to TRBD1. Per germline, CDR1 MNHEY and CDR2 SVGAGI. Trimming at V came to 7 bases and at J to 3 bases, leaving 1 base not matched to a gene. There are 13 residues in the CDR3. The CDR3 sequence: CASKTGANEKLFF. Here the CDR3 DNA reads TGTGCCAGCAAGACAGGGGCTAATGAAAAACTGTTTTTT.

The chain uses TRBV18 and TRBJ1-3; the match to TRBD1 covers 9 bases. The CDR3 loop spans 15 amino acids. Germline CDR1 is KGHSH and CDR2 is LQKENI. V was pared by 3 bases and J by 5 bases, with 5 bases of the junction left unmatched. Here the CDR3 DNA reads TGTGCCAGCTCACCGGAACAGGGGGCAAGAAACACCATATATTTT. This codes for CASSPEQGARNTIYF.

The rearrangement joins TRBV7-2 to TRBJ2-7; TRBD2 agrees at 8 bases. CDR3 length equals 15 residues. The junction had 8 bases not matched to a gene; V was cut back by 5 bases and J by 2 bases. The germline CDR1 and CDR2 sequences are SGHTA and FQGNSA. The DNA of the CDR3 is TGTGCCAGCAGCCCTCGGGGGGGGATCCCCTACGAGCAGTACTTC. As protein: CASSPRGGIPYEQYF.

This clone showed up just once. The gene calls are TRBV5-6 and TRBJ1-5; possible D gene TRBD1, 6 bases. Germline V gives CDR1 SGHDT, CDR2 YYEEEE. The CDR3 loop spans 16 amino acids. The V gene lost 2 bases and the J gene lost 2 bases, with 14 bases spanning the gap. The CDR3, as DNA: TGTGCCAGCAGCTTAACAGGGTACCAGGGCAATCAGCCCCAGCATTTT. This translates into CASSLTGYQGNQPQHF.

This clone was seen only once. The chain combines TRBV6-5 with TRBJ2-1, with 9 positions matching TRBD2. V was pared by 2 bases and J by 7 bases, with 3 bases of the junction left unmatched. Germline V gene data show CDR1 as MNHEY and CDR2 as SVGAGI. The CDR3 runs 14 residues. This chain's CDR3 is CASSYRREGNEQFF. The CDR3 DNA follows: TGTGCCAGCAGTTACCGGCGGGAGGGAAATGAGCAGTTCTTC.